The clone carrying this TCR beta chain was counted ten times or more. Antigen: not known. The cDNA was synthesized by 5'RACE incorporating 10-nucleotide random UMIs. Per sequencing run, 15-18 subjects together gave over 170 million TCR-beta sequences. MiXCR, run by TCRdb on the 5' RACE reads, gives a single entry per CDR3 protein. The data hold over 25,000 distinct CDR3 sequences, with around 1.5% observed a single time. This sample is drawn from a study of neurological immune-mediated disorders. Study-level points and caveats: CDR3 amino acid sequences found in expanded clones were never shared across subjects, suggesting private repertoires in all groups.

The unsorted libraries were made from 2 million PBMCs kept at -80 C. V gave up 4 bases and J gave up 1 base; unmatched junction bases: 5. The germline gives CDR1 SGHRS, CDR2 YFSETQ. The CDR3 loop spans 16 amino acids. Material: PBMCs. This sequence joins TRBV5-1 and TRBJ2-1, with 10 positions matching TRBD2. The clonotype was recovered from a woman in her twenties or thirties with multiple sclerosis. The chain's CDR3 is CASSQLAGSSYNEQFF. The DNA of the CDR3 is TGCGCCAGCAGCCAACTAGCGGGGTCGTCCTACAATGAGCAGTTCTTC.